These T cell receptor beta chains were read from a single sample in a study of blood T cell repertoires in COVID-19. Repertoires were generated with immunoSEQ multiplex PCR, while TCRdb's copy carries only in-frame clones and drops some. The repertoire has more than 95,000 clones, roughly 90% of them found once; the top ten carry 6% to 8.5%. Sequenced material: peripheral blood. Every receptor here comes from a man in his fifties or sixties with acute or convalescent COVID-19. CDR3s leave out the opening cysteine and the closing phenylalanine or tryptophan.

V gene: TRBV21-1
CDR3 length: 15
J gene: TRBJ2-1
CDR3 protein: ASSRRPELAGYNEQF

V gene: TRBV25-1
CDR3 length: 13
J gene: TRBJ2-2
CDR3 protein: ASCPSSGIAGELF

V gene: TRBV7-9
CDR3 length: 11
J gene: TRBJ2-7
CDR3 protein: ASSLSGTYEQY

V gene: TRBV7-2
CDR3 length: 10
J gene: TRBJ2-7
CDR3 protein: ASSFRSYEQY

V gene: TRBV19
CDR3 length: 12
J gene: TRBJ1-2
CDR3 protein: ASSIDRGNYGYT

V gene: TRBV5-5
CDR3 length: 13
J gene: TRBJ1-5
CDR3 protein: ASSWGGDGNQPQH

V gene: TRBV27
CDR3 length: 13
J gene: TRBJ2-6
CDR3 protein: ASSTDTSGANVLT

V gene: TRBV5-1
CDR3 length: 11
J gene: TRBJ2-5
CDR3 protein: ASPVIAGETQY

V gene: TRBV2
CDR3 length: 13
J gene: TRBJ1-5
CDR3 protein: ASSVTGLSNQPQH

V gene: TRBV3-1/TRBV3-2
CDR3 length: 13
J gene: TRBJ2-3
CDR3 protein: ASSQTSGSPSTQY

V gene: TRBV2
CDR3 length: 14
J gene: TRBJ2-1
CDR3 protein: ASSVPGGSSYNEQF

V gene: TRBV30
CDR3 length: 11
J gene: TRBJ1-6
CDR3 protein: AWNPDQDSPLH

V gene: TRBV6-6
CDR3 length: 12
J gene: TRBJ1-1
CDR3 protein: ASSYPGGGGEAF

V gene: TRBV7-9
CDR3 length: 13
J gene: TRBJ2-4
CDR3 protein: ASSGLMLAKNIQY

V gene: TRBV10-1
CDR3 length: 12
J gene: TRBJ1-1
CDR3 protein: ASGGGGMDTEAF

V gene: TRBV3-1/TRBV3-2
CDR3 length: 13
J gene: TRBJ1-3
CDR3 protein: ASSQSQGTGNTIY

V gene: TRBV11-2
CDR3 length: 14
J gene: TRBJ2-1
CDR3 protein: ASSPQSLAGQDEQF

V gene: TRBV19
CDR3 length: 14
J gene: TRBJ1-5
CDR3 protein: ASSIGTRGLFQPQH

V gene: TRBV21-1
CDR3 length: 14
J gene: TRBJ1-4
CDR3 protein: ASSKCEGGEGEKLF

V gene: TRBV5-1
CDR3 length: 11
J gene: TRBJ2-7
CDR3 protein: ASSLKGAYEQY

V gene: TRBV11-3
CDR3 length: 17
J gene: TRBJ2-7
CDR3 protein: ASSQGQGSGTSRNYEQY

V gene: TRBV6-5
CDR3 length: 13
J gene: TRBJ1-2
CDR3 protein: ASSYSTAGGHGYT

V gene: TRBV2
CDR3 length: 13
J gene: TRBJ1-5
CDR3 protein: ASRKSGQGSQPQH

V gene: TRBV9
CDR3 length: 13
J gene: TRBJ2-7
CDR3 protein: ASSVTGGASYEQY

V gene: TRBV5-4
CDR3 length: 11
J gene: TRBJ1-2
CDR3 protein: ASSSGQDYGYT

V gene: TRBV7-9
CDR3 length: 13
J gene: TRBJ2-5
CDR3 protein: ASSLGGQGAETQY

V gene: TRBV21-1
CDR3 length: 17
J gene: TRBJ1-5
CDR3 protein: ASSPWVRQGDVTNQPQH

V gene: TRBV11-2
CDR3 length: 12
J gene: TRBJ2-7
CDR3 protein: ASSEGRAPGEQY

V gene: TRBV2
CDR3 length: 17
J gene: TRBJ2-1
CDR3 protein: ASSGQTLLARLPNNEQF

V gene: TRBV2
CDR3 length: 11
J gene: TRBJ2-5
CDR3 protein: ASRFDLGETQY

V gene: TRBV7-9
CDR3 length: 11
J gene: TRBJ1-1
CDR3 protein: ASRSQGYTEAF

V gene: TRBV9
CDR3 length: 10
J gene: TRBJ1-5
CDR3 protein: ASSVDRGPQH

V gene: TRBV6-1
CDR3 length: 12
J gene: TRBJ1-4
CDR3 protein: ASSSQGGAEKLF

V gene: TRBV5-1
CDR3 length: 17
J gene: TRBJ2-2
CDR3 protein: ASSLDRGRLAGATGELF

V gene: TRBV30
CDR3 length: 9
J gene: TRBJ1-1
CDR3 protein: AWSLRVGAF

V gene: TRBV2
CDR3 length: 11
J gene: TRBJ2-3
CDR3 protein: ASSSQGPDTQY

V gene: TRBV27
CDR3 length: 12
J gene: TRBJ2-7
CDR3 protein: ASRKQGADYEQY

V gene: TRBV5-1
CDR3 length: 11
J gene: TRBJ2-7
CDR3 protein: ASSPTGGDEQY

V gene: TRBV3-1/TRBV3-2
CDR3 length: 13
J gene: TRBJ2-5
CDR3 protein: ASSQELLHQETQY

V gene: TRBV4-3
CDR3 length: 15
J gene: TRBJ2-2
CDR3 protein: ASSPTITGDVAGELF

V gene: TRBV7-9
CDR3 length: 11
J gene: TRBJ1-2
CDR3 protein: ASSTRDRYGYT

V gene: TRBV7-6
CDR3 length: 16
J gene: TRBJ2-3
CDR3 protein: ASSTSAPTSGRVDTQY